This T cell receptor (beta chain) is drawn from a study of blood T cell repertoires in COVID-19 (dated by TCRdb to the early 2020s). About the study as a whole: Samples from collaborators originated in the United States, Italy and Spain and spanned both the acute and convalescent phases of COVID-19. Nearly every sample came with metadata listing a de-identified subject ID, COVID-19 status, age in years and sex. HLA class I and class II types, where available, came from metadata supplied by the sample provider rather than from assay-based typing. The repertoires were released in a freely available public database intended as a resource for research on the immune response to SARS-CoV-2. Deeply sampled blood TCRbeta repertoires from subjects exposed to, actively infected with, or recovered from COVID-19 were included in the dataset. The samples were drawn from two sources: the first 160 participants of the ongoing ImmuneRACE study, and fewer than 1,500 subjects contributed by 6 global collaborators. The material from the prospective study consisted of cDNA or gDNA derived from T cells, B-cell-depleted T cells, or PBMCs. The research as a whole found: How much clinical and demographic metadata was included differed by source and by participant, and the metadata was provided uncurated.

Details on this clone: The specificity of this receptor is unknown. The input lacks base qualities; no much larger clone sits a single base away.

The CDR3 sequence holds 15 residues, the cysteine and phenylalanine included. Only the CDR3 region is kept as DNA, spanning 45 bases read in frame from base 1. V is pared back by 1 base and J by 2 bases, with 11 bases lying between the germline termini. CDR1 and CDR2 are drawn from the germline V gene: KGHSH, LQKENI. TCRbeta CDR3 regions were amplified from genomic DNA by means of the immunoSEQ Assay, a bias-controlled multiplex PCR. In the authors' own workflow: The number of nucleated cells in each sample was estimated from the amplification of reference gene primers within the assay. To quantify the absolute abundance of each unique TCRbeta CDR3 rearrangement, sequence reads were collapsed and filtered. Productive Simpson clonality was computed per sample as the square root of Simpson's diversity index over productive rearrangements. What TCRdb holds here is the immuneACCESS table cut down to in-frame rearrangements. Part of the clones is not present; checked against another copy, under half of the missing clones reflect an unresolved V gene, and the others are unexplained. V and J calls and clone size are copied from that table; D and trimming were computed from the DNA. The sample records tens of thousands of clones, about 83% of which are singletons. About 5.2% of the sample is taken by the ten largest.

Collaborating institutions collected whole blood in K2EDTA tubes following their own protocols. For TCRbeta analysis, collaborators shipped samples as frozen whole blood, isolated PBMCs, or DNA extracted from either of those sample types. Input material: peripheral blood. This clonotype originated in a human donor in a cohort sampled during active COVID-19. The sequence joins TRBV18 to TRBJ2-5; TRBD2 is perhaps the D gene, given 5 matching bases. CDR3 region: CASSPRGNWQETQYF. The sequenced DNA: TGTGCCAGCTCACCACGAGGGAATTGGCAAGAGACCCAGTACTTC.